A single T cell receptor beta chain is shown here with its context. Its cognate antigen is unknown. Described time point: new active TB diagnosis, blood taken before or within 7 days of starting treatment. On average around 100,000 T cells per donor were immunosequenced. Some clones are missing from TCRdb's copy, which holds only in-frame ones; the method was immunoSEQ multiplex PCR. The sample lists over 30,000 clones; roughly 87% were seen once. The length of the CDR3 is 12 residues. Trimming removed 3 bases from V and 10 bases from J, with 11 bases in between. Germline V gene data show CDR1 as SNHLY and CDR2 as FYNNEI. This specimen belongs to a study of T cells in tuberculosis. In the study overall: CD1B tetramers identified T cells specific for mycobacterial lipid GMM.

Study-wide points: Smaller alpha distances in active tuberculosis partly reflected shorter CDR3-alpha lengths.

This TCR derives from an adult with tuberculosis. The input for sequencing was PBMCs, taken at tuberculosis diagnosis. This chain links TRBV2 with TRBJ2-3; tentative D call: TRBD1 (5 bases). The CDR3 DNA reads TGTGCCAGCAGTGAGGGTGAGACAGCGCAGTATTTT. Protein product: CASSEGETAQYF.